This TCR beta chain was observed in a study of somatic mutations in cytotoxic T cells in rheumatoid arthritis. Study-wide results and limits: Relative to age-matched healthy controls, rheumatoid arthritis patients did not differ significantly in CD8+ T-cell clonality.

Germline CDR1 reads LNHDA; CDR2 reads SQIVND (reference sequence). The V and J ends lost 6 bases and 5 bases, in that order; junction bases with no gene match: 14. The CDR3 has 16 amino acids. In regard to this clone: Its antigen is still unknown.

Method: immunoSEQ multiplex PCR; TCRdb's copy keeps in-frame clones and lacks some. The sample shows fewer than 11,000 clones, roughly 80% of them seen only once. Sequencing was performed on CD8+ T cells sorted from blood. The clonotype comes from an adult with rheumatoid arthritis. The V and J genes are TRBV19 and TRBJ2-7; 9 bases agree with TRBD1. The CDR3 is CASSSIWGDRADEQYF. The CDR3 DNA sequence: TGTGCCAGTAGCAGTATCTGGGGGGACAGGGCGGACGAGCAGTACTTC.